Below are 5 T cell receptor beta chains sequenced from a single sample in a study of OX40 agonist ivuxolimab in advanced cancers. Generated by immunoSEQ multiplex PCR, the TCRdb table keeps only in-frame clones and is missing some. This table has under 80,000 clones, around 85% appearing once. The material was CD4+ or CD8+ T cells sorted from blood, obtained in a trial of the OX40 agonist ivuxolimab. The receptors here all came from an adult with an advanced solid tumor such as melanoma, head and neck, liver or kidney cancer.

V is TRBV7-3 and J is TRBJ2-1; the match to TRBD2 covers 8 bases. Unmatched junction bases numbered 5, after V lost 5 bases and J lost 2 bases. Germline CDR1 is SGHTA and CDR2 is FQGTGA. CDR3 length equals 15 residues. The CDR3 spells CASSETSGPYNEQFF. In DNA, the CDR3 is TGTGCCAGCAGCGAAACTAGCGGTCCCTACAATGAGCAGTTCTTC.

The DNA for the CDR3 is TGTGCCAGCAGCTCCGCTGGCGGTCCCGGACTGAAAACAGATACGCAGTATTTT. Residues: CASSSAGGPGLKTDTQYF. The gene calls are TRBV5-4 and TRBJ2-3, with a possible D match to TRBD2 (5 bases). The germline CDR1 and CDR2 sequences are SGHNT and YYREEE (reference sequence). Trimming shortened V by 3 bases and J by 3 bases, and 23 bases separated the two germline ends. The CDR3 spans 18 residues.

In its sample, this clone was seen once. The chain's CDR3 is CASTFSSGGYGYTF. CDR3 DNA: TGTGCCAGTACATTCTCCTCAGGAGGCTATGGCTACACCTTC. The chain employs TRBV19 and TRBJ1-2; D remains ambiguous. Germline V gives CDR1 LNHDA, CDR2 SQIVND (reference sequence). V lost 7 bases, J lost 4 bases, and 16 bases lay in between. The CDR3 loop spans 14 amino acids.

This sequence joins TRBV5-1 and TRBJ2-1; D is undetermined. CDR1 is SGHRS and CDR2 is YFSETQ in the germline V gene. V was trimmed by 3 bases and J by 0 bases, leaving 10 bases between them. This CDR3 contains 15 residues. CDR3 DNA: TGCGCCAGCAGCTACGACACCGGCTCCTACAATGAGCAGTTCTTC. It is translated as CASSYDTGSYNEQFF.

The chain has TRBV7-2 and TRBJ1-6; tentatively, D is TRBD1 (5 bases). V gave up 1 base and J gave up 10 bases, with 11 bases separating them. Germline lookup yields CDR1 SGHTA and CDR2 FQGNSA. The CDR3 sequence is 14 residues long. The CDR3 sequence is CASSLGRGGSPLHF. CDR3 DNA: TGTGCCAGCAGCTTAGGTCGGGGGGGATCACCCCTCCACTTT.